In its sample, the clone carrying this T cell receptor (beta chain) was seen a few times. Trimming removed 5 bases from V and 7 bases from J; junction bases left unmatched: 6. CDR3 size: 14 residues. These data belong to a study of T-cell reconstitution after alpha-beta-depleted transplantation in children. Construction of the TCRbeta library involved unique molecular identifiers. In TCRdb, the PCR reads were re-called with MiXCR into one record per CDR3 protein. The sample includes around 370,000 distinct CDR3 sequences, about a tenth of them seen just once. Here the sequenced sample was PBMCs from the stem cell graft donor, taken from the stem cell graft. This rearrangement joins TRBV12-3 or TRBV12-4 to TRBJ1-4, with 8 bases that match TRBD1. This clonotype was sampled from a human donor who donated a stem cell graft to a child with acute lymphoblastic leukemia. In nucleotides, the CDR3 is TGTGCCAGCAGTCCGACAGGGGTTCGTGAAAAACTGTTTTTT. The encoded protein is CASSPTGVREKLFF.